This TCR beta chain derives from a study of cytomegalovirus exposure and HLA in healthy donors. Study context: When 398 donors were genotyped, 80% to 90% of them were found to fall in the Caucasian-associated ancestry cluster.

Study-wide points: Most subjects had HLA-A and HLA-B alleles reportedly predicted accurately by TCR beta sequences. Under in vitro conditions, a few CMV-associated chains were confirmed as specific for CMV antigens. Later genetic work tied a missense DCLRE1C variant to beta-chain V and J trimming.

PCR involved 60 Vbeta and 13 Jbeta primers. Assay used: immunoSEQ multiplex PCR; TCRdb lists only in-frame clones, some missing. The sample includes about 140,000 clones, about 80% of them seen just once. Comment on this clone: As yet, its antigen is unknown.

The CDR3 has 15 amino acids. CDR1 and CDR2 from the germline V gene are GTSNPN and SVGIG (reference sequence). V was trimmed by 2 bases and J by 0 bases, leaving 12 bases between them. The specimen was PBMCs. This TCR was sampled from a man aged 25-45 years in good health and CMV-seronegative. The rearrangement joins TRBV30 to TRBJ2-3; weak D call: TRBD2 (6 bases). This CDR3 reads CAWSFLATSTDTQYF. In DNA, the CDR3 is TGTGCCTGGAGTTTTCTAGCGACCAGCACAGATACGCAGTATTTT.